This T cell receptor (beta chain) was obtained from a study of T cell repertoires in cytomegalovirus infection. Study summary: Recently identified HLA-C-restricted and well-studied HLA-B-restricted CMV epitopes were used.

Trimming shortened V by 5 bases and J by 5 bases, and 32 bases separated the two germline ends. This CDR3 contains 21 residues. Germline V gene sequence: CDR1 KGHDR, CDR2 SFDVKD. This clonotype was counted only a few times. Antigen unknown. General study points: Clonotypes of TCR beta that were HLA-C-restricted and CMV-specific dominated the ex vivo response.

TCRdb called the reads again in MiXCR, with one record for every CDR3 protein. The data show about 85,000 distinct CDR3 sequences, 45% to 50% seen once. This clonotype was obtained from a human donor in good health (CMV status not recorded). Some clones in this sample may be carry-over from other donors' samples. The V call is TRBV24-1, the J call TRBJ2-2; D could derive from TRBD1 or TRBD2 (6 bases each). Material: CD8+ T cells from cultured PBMCs, obtained from culture after CMV antigen stimulation. The CDR3 sequence is CATSAPRGRRATLSGTGELFF. CDR3 sequence (DNA): TGTGCCACCAGTGCCCCAAGGGGGAGGAGAGCGACCCTCTCGGGAACCGGGGAGCTGTTTTTT.